The 2 T cell receptor beta chains presented below share a single source sample, sequenced in a study of long-term antiretroviral therapy in people with HIV. Survey-level immunoSEQ v3.0 assays were run. The table came from immunoSEQ multiplex PCR; TCRdb's copy has only in-frame clones and leaves some out. The table includes about 11,000 clones, roughly 80% detected once. The material sequenced was unsorted PBMCs, taken 1.2 years after starting antiretroviral therapy. The receptor source for this set is a man in his forties with HIV.

This clone was picked up one time. This rearrangement joins TRBV7-8 to TRBJ2-3; 9 positions match TRBD1. The germline V gene has CDR1 SGHVS and CDR2 FQNEAQ. J gave up 4 bases and V 4 bases, and 3 bases lay outside the gene matches. There are 14 residues in the CDR3. The CDR3 spells CASSSGQGADTQYF. CDR3 DNA sequence: TGTGCCAGCAGCTCGGGACAGGGAGCAGATACGCAGTATTTT.

V usage is TRBV4-3 and J usage is TRBJ1-1, with 7 bases matching TRBD1. Germline CDR1 reads LGHNA; CDR2 reads YSLEER. The J segment lost 5 bases and the V segment lost 0 bases, leaving 6 bases of the junction unmatched. This CDR3 has 15 amino acids. CDR3 DNA sequence: TGCGCCAGCAGCCAAGATTCAGGGGGTGTAACTGAAGCTTTCTTT. Protein: CASSQDSGGVTEAFF.